This T cell receptor beta chain was found in a study of T cells in Graves' hyperthyroidism and ophthalmopathy. Study-wide findings and caveats: Most clonotypes expanded in the thyroid (above 0.001) were also present in blood.

This clonotype has ten or more counts. Its antigen is unidentified. When ophthalmopathy did not progress within 18 months, Graves' hyperthyroidism was considered stable. Diagnosis of hyperthyroidism was new in patients aged 18 to 65, and its duration was under 2 months. Patients having uncontrolled infection, another autoimmune disease, pregnancy or lactation were not included. Germline CDR1 reads SNHLY; CDR2 reads FYNNEI. The CDR3 is 18 residues long. V was cut by 3 bases and J by 0 bases, with 17 bases left in between. The source material, RNA transcripts, was used to amplify TCR beta CDR3 regions. HTBI primers were the set used in a first-round RT-PCR of the TCR CDR3. Each CDR3 protein gets one entry after TCRdb re-called the multiplex PCR reads with MiXCR. The table records about 540,000 distinct CDR3 sequences, around 42% of them present only once.

What was sequenced was peripheral blood or thyroid tissue (not recorded which). This TCR came from a woman aged 18-29 years with Graves' hyperthyroidism. This sequence joins TRBV2 and TRBJ1-4, with D unresolved. CDR3 in amino acids: CASSDLSRLLTTNEKLFF. The CDR3 DNA sequence: TGTGCCAGCAGTGATTTGTCACGACTACTAACAACTAATGAAAAACTGTTTTTT.